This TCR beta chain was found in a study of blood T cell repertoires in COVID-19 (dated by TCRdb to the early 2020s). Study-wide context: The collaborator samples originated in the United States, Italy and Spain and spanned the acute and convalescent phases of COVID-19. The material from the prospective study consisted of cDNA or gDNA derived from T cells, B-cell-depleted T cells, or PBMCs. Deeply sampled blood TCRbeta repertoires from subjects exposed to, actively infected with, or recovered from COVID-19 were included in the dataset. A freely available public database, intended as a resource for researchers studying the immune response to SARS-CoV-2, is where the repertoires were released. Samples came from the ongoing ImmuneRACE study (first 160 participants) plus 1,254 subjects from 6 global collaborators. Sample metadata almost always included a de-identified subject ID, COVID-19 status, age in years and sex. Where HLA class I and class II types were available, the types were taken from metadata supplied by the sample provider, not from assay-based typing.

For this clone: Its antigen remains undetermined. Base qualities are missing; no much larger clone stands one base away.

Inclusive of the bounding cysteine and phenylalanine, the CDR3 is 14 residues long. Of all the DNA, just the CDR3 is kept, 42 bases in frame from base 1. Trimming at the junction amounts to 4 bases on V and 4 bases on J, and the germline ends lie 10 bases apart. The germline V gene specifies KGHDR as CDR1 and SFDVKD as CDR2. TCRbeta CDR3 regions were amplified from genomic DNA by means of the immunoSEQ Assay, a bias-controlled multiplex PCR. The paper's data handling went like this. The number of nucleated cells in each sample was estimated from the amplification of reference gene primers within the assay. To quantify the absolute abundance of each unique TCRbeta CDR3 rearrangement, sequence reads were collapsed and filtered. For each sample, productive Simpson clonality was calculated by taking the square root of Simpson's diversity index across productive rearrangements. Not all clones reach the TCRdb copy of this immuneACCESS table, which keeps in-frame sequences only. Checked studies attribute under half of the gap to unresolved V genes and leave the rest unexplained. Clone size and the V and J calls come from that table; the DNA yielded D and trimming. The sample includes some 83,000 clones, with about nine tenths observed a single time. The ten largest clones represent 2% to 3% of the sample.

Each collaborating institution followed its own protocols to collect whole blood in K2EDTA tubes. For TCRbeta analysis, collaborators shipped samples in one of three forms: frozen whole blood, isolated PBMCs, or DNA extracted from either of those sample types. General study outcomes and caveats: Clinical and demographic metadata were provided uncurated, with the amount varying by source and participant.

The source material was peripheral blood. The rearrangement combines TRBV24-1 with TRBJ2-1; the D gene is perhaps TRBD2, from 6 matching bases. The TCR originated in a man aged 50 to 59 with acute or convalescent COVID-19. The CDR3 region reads CATSESGTYNEQFF. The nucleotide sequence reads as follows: TGTGCCACCAGTGAATCCGGGACTTACAATGAGCAGTTCTTC.